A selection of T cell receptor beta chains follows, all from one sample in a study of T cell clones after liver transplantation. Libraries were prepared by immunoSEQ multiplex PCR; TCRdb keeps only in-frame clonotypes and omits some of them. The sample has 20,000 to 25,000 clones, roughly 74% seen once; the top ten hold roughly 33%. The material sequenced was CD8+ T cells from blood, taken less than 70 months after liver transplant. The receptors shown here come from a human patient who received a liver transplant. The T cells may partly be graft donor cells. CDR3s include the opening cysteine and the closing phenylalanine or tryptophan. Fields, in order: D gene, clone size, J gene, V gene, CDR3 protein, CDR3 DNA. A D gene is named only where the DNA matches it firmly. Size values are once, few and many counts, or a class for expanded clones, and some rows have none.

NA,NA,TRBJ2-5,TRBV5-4,CASSRDLGTQYF,TGTGCCAGCAGTCGGGACTTGGGGACCCAGTACTTC
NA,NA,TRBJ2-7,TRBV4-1,CASSQQGISVEQYF,TGCGCCAGCAGCCAGCAGGGCATTTCAGTGGAGCAGTACTTC
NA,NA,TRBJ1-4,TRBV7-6,CASSPRDRTNEKLFF,TGTGCCAGCAGCCCAAGGGACCGGACTAATGAAAAACTGTTTTTT
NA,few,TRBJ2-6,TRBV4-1,CASSQEWDGTSGANVLTF,TGCGCCAGCAGCCAAGAGTGGGACGGAACCTCTGGGGCCAACGTCCTGACTTTC
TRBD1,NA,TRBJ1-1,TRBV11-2,CASSLAQGAEAFF,TGTGCCAGCAGCTTAGCTCAGGGGGCCGAAGCTTTCTTT
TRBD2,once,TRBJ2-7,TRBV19,CASSIGGGSYEQYF,TGTGCCAGTAGTATTGGCGGGGGGTCCTACGAGCAGTACTTC
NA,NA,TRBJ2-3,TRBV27,CASRLPGPTDTQYF,TGTGCCAGCAGGCTTCCGGGCCCCACAGATACGCAGTATTTT
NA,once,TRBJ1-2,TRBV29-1,CSVSPASNYGYTF,TGCAGCGTTAGTCCAGCGTCTAACTATGGCTACACCTTC
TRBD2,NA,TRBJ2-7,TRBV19,CASSISGGDEQYF,TGTGCCAGTAGTATTAGCGGGGGGGACGAGCAGTACTTC
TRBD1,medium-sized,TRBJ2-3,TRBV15,CATSRDKGSLGQGLADTQYF,TGTGCCACCAGCAGAGATAAGGGTAGCCTGGGACAGGGACTTGCAGATACGCAGTATTTT
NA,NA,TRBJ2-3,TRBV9,CASSTDGDTQYF,TGTGCCAGCAGCACCGACGGGGATACGCAGTATTTT
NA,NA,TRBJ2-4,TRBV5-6,CASSPRSSGIQYF,TGTGCCAGCAGCCCGAGGAGCTCTGGCATTCAGTACTTC
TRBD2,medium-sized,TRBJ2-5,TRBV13,CASSSLAGGKTQYF,TGTGCCAGCAGCTCGCTAGCGGGGGGTAAGACCCAGTACTTC
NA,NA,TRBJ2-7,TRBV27,CASSWQGGESYEQYF,TGTGCCAGCAGCTGGCAGGGGGGGGAATCCTACGAGCAGTACTTC
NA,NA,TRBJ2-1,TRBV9,CASSVALSESYNEQFF,TGTGCCAGCAGCGTAGCTCTTAGCGAGTCCTACAATGAGCAGTTCTTC
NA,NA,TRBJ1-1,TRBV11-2,CASSADSDEAFF,TGTGCCAGCAGCGCAGACTCCGATGAAGCTTTCTTT
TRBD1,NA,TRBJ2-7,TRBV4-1,CASSPYGQGDEQYF,TGCGCCAGCAGCCCTTACGGACAGGGCGACGAGCAGTACTTC
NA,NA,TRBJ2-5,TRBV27,CASSLVPGLQETQYF,TGTGCCAGCAGTTTAGTGCCAGGGCTCCAAGAGACCCAGTACTTC
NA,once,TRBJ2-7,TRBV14,CASSQGAGSFYEQYF,TGTGCCAGCAGCCAAGGGGCAGGGTCATTTTACGAGCAGTACTTC
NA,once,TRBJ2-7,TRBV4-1,CASSQGQHSYEQYF,TGCGCCAGCAGCCAAGGACAGCATTCCTACGAGCAGTACTTC
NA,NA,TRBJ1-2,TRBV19,CASSAGGGSYGYTF,TGTGCCAGTAGCGCGGGAGGGGGAAGCTATGGCTACACCTTC
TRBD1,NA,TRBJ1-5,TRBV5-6,CASSWGQGPQPQHF,TGTGCCAGCAGCTGGGGACAGGGGCCCCAGCCCCAGCATTTT
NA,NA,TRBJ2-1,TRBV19,CASSIAFTGRGEQFF,TGTGCCAGTAGTATAGCTTTTACCGGGCGCGGGGAGCAGTTCTTC
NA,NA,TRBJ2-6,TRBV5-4,CASSLSGANVLTF,TGTGCCAGCAGCTTATCTGGGGCCAACGTCCTGACTTTC
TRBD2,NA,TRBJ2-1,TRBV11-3,CASSPPGGGYNEQFF,TGTGCCAGCAGCCCTCCGGGGGGGGGATACAATGAGCAGTTCTTC
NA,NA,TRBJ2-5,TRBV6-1,CASSELGSQETQYF,TGTGCCAGCAGTGAATTAGGCAGCCAAGAGACCCAGTACTTC
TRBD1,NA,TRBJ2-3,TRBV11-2,CASSSVRDSSTDTQYF,TGTGCCAGCAGCTCCGTCCGGGACAGCAGCACAGATACGCAGTATTTT
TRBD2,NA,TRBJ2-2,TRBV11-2,CASSPGGPLTGELFF,TGTGCCAGCAGCCCGGGGGGGCCCCTCACCGGGGAGCTGTTTTTT